This T cell receptor (beta chain) was recovered during a study of cytomegalovirus exposure and HLA in healthy donors. General study points: Cytomegalovirus-associated status was assigned to 164 TCR beta chains. Testing in vitro showed a few CMV-associated chains specific for CMV antigens. Most TCRs appeared rarely, but some public TCRs recurred in many donors. Reports described diagnosis of cytomegalovirus status by the classifier as highly specific and sensitive.

Details on this clone: Its target is unknown.

Libraries were prepared by immunoSEQ multiplex PCR; TCRdb keeps only in-frame clonotypes and omits some of them. The sample shows 100,000 or so clones, around 83% of them seen only once. V lost 5 bases to trimming and J lost 6 bases, with 8 bases between them. The CDR3 is 12 residues long. CDR1 and CDR2 (germline): KGHSH, LQKENI. The clonotype comes from a young woman in good health and CMV-seropositive. The material sequenced was PBMCs. The chain carries TRBV18 and TRBJ1-5; TRBD1 might be the D (6 bases). CDR3 protein: CASSTGFQPQHF. As DNA, the CDR3 is TGTGCCAGCTCAACAGGGTTTCAGCCCCAGCATTTT.